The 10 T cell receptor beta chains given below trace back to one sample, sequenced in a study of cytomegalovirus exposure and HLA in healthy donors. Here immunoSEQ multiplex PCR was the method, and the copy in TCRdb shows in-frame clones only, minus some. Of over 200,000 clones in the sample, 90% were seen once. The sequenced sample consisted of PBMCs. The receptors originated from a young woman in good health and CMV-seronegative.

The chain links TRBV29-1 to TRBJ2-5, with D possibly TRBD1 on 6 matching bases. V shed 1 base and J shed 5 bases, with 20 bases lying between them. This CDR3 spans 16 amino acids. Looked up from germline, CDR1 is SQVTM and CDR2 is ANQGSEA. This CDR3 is CSVEAQLQGLGETQYF. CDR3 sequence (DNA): TGCAGCGTTGAAGCCCAATTACAGGGTTTAGGGGAGACCCAGTACTTC.

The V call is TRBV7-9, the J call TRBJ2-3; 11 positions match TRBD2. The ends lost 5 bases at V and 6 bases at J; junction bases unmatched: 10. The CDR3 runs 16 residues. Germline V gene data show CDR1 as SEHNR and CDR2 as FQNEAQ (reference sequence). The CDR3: CASSHGTSGLSDTQYF. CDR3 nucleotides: TGTGCCAGCAGCCACGGGACTAGCGGACTCTCTGATACGCAGTATTTT.

The CDR3 reads CSVEEQNSYNSPLHF. In nucleotides, the CDR3 is TGCAGCGTTGAGGAGCAGAACTCCTATAATTCACCCCTCCACTTT. This rearrangement joins TRBV29-1 to TRBJ1-6; D ambiguous. Between the trimmed V and J ends, which lost 3 bases and 0 bases, there was a span of 9 bases. The germline V gene encodes CDR1 SQVTM and CDR2 ANQGSEA. This CDR3 is built from 15 residues.

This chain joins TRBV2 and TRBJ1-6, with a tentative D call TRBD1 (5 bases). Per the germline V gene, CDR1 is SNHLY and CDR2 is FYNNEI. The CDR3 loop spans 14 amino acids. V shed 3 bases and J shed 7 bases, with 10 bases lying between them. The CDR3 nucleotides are TGTGCCAGCAGTGATTCAGGGTCAAATTCACCCCTCCACTTT. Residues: CASSDSGSNSPLHF.

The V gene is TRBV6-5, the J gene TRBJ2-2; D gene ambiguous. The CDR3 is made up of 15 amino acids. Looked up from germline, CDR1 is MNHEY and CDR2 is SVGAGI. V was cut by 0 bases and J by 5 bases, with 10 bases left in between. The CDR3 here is CASSYSIAKTGELFF. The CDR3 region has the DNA TGTGCCAGCAGTTACTCGATAGCCAAAACCGGGGAGCTGTTTTTT.

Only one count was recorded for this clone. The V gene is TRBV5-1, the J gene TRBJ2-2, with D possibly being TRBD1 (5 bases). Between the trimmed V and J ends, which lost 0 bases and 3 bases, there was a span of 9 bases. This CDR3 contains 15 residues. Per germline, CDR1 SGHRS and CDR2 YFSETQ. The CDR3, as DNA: TGCGCCAGCAGCTTGGGCGACAGATACACCGGGGAGCTGTTTTTT. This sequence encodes CASSLGDRYTGELFF.

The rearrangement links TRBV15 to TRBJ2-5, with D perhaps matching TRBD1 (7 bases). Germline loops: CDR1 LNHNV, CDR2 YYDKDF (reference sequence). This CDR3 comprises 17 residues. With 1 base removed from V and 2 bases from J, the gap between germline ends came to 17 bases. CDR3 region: CATSRVASRGRQETQYF. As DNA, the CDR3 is TGTGCCACCAGCAGAGTCGCCTCCAGGGGGAGGCAAGAGACCCAGTACTTC. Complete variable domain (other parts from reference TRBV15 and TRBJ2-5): DAMVIQNPRYQVTQFGKPVTLSCSQTLNHNVMYWYQQKSSQAPKLLFHYYDKDFNNEADTPDNFQSRRPNTSFCFLDIRSPGLGDTAMYLCATSRVASRGRQETQYFGPGTRLLVL.

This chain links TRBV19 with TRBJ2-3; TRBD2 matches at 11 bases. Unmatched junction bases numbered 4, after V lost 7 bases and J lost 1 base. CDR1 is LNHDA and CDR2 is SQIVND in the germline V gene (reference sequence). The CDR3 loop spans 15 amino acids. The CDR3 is CASTLAGGGTDTQYF. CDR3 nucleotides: TGTGCCAGTACCTTAGCGGGGGGGGGCACAGATACGCAGTATTTT. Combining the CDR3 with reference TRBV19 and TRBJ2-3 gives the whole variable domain DGGITQSPKYLFRKEGQNVTLSCEQNLNHDAMYWYRQDPGQGLRLIYYSQIVNDFQKGDIAEGYSVSREKKESFPLTVTSAQKNPTAFYLCASTLAGGGTDTQYFGPGTRLTVL.

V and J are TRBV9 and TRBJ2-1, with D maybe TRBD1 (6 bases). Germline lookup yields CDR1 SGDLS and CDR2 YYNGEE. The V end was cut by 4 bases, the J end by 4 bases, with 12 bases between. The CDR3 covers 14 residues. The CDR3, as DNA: TGTGCCAGCAGCTCACGGACAGATTACAATGAGCAGTTCTTC. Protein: CASSSRTDYNEQFF.

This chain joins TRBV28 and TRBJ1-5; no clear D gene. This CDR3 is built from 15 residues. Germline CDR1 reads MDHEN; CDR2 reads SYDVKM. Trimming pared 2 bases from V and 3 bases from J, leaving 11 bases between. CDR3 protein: CASSLPGYDNQPQHF. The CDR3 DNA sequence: TGTGCCAGCAGTTTACCCGGTTATGACAATCAGCCCCAGCATTTT.